The 18 T cell receptor beta chains in this list originate from one sample, sequenced in a study of low-dose radiotherapy and immunotherapy resistance in tumors (dated by TCRdb to about 2022). The time point label for this specimen denotes: before trial treatment. TCRdb records Illumina HiSeq 2500 as the sequencer. First-strand cDNA was synthesized with Superscript III and a set of TRAV- and TRBV-specific primers, covering both TCRalpha and TCRbeta chains. A roughly 20-cycle PCR with Phusion amplified the TCRs, pairing a constant-region primer with the adapter that was attached to the V primers. TCRdb applied fastp at Q25 and MiXCR to the public reads, then kept only in-frame beta chains. Entries are consolidated by CDR3 protein sequence, retaining the most common genes and DNA. The sample table holds 65,000 to 90,000 distinct CDR3 sequences, of which approximately 20% were seen once. The ten biggest clones cover about 5.9% of the sample.

The sequencing used PBMCs, collected before treatment. These receptors all stem from a male donor with prostate cancer.

This clonotype was counted many times. The rearrangement links TRBV28 to TRBJ1-2; D is unresolved. The CDR3 extends over 13 amino acids. Germline loops: CDR1 MDHEN, CDR2 SYDVKM. V was shortened by 4 bases and J by 5 bases, with 11 bases between the two germline ends. The chain's CDR3 is CASSSIVGYGYTF. The CDR3 nucleotides are TGTGCCAGCAGTTCGATTGTAGGGTATGGCTACACCTTC.

This clonotype was seen once. A far larger clone lies a single base away; this is likely a read error. The DNA of the CDR3 is TGTGCCAGCGCCATCACAGGGGGCGTGACGGAGACCCAGTACTTC. Its translation is CASAITGGVTETQYF. The chain joins TRBV27 to TRBJ2-5; 9 nucleotides line up with TRBD1. The germline CDR1 and CDR2 sequences are MNHEY and SMNVEV (reference sequence). The CDR3 totals 15 residues. V dropped 8 bases and J dropped 5; count of bases not matched to a gene: 12.

There are many counts of this clonotype. The chain employs TRBV15 and TRBJ2-5, with 9 bases that match TRBD1. CDR1 is LNHNV and CDR2 is YYDKDF in the germline V gene (reference sequence). CDR3 size: 18 residues. J was trimmed by 4 bases and V by 3 bases; bases with no gene match: 15. The CDR3 region has the DNA TGTGCCACCAGCAGCCTTGGGACAGGGCGATTCGCCCGAGAGACCCAGTACTTC. It encodes CATSSLGTGRFARETQYF. The full variable domain, in which reference TRBV15 and TRBJ2-5 provide the parts outside the CDR3, is DAMVIQNPRYQVTQFGKPVTLSCSQTLNHNVMYWYQQKSSQAPKLLFHYYDKDFNNEADTPDNFQSRRPNTSFCFLDIRSPGLGDTAMYLCATSSLGTGRFARETQYFGPGTRLLVL.

This clonotype appeared a single time. The V gene is TRBV6-2 or TRBV6-3, the J gene TRBJ2-7; D ambiguous. Germline V gives CDR1 MNHEY, CDR2 SVGEGT. The CDR3 has 13 amino acids. Trimming pared 6 bases from V and 0 bases from J, leaving 9 bases between. The CDR3 region is CASRDPGSYEQYF. CDR3 coding DNA: TGTGCCAGCAGAGACCCCGGCTCCTACGAGCAGTACTTC.

The table lists this clonotype with many counts. The chain has TRBV12-3 or TRBV12-4 and TRBJ2-7; D is undetermined. The CDR3 covers 13 residues. Trimming stripped 1 base from V and 3 bases from J, with 7 bases between. The CDR3: CASSLGVYYEQYF. Here the CDR3 DNA reads TGTGCCAGCAGTTTAGGTGTCTACTACGAGCAGTACTTC.

This clonotype has a count of ten or more. This sequence joins TRBV28 and TRBJ2-5; D is unclear. CDR3 length: 14 amino acids. V was trimmed by 2 bases and J by 5 bases, leaving 12 bases between them. CDR1 and CDR2 (germline): MDHEN, SYDVKM. The CDR3 protein is CASSLGGDGETQYF. The CDR3, as DNA: TGTGCCAGCAGTTTAGGTGGAGATGGGGAGACCCAGTACTTC.

This clonotype was seen at least ten times. V gene TRBV28 combines with J gene TRBJ2-1; 11 positions agree with TRBD2. CDR1 MDHEN and CDR2 SYDVKM come from the germline V gene. V trimming: 7 bases; J trimming: 7 bases; junction bases outside the gene matches: 12. CDR3 length: 16 amino acids. CDR3 residues: CASTPRRLAGGNEQFF. CDR3 coding DNA: TGTGCCAGCACCCCAAGGAGGTTAGCGGGAGGGAATGAGCAGTTCTTC. The entire variable domain, with the rest obtained from reference TRBV28 and TRBJ2-1, is as follows: DVKVTQSSRYLVKRTGEKVFLECVQDMDHENMFWYRQDPGLGLRLIYFSYDVKMKEKGDIPEGYSVSREKKERFSLILESASTNQTSMYLCASTPRRLAGGNEQFFGPGTRLTVL.

This clonotype was picked up many times. The rearrangement links TRBV19 to TRBJ1-5; D call uncertain. Germline V gene sequence: CDR1 LNHDA, CDR2 SQIVND (reference sequence). The CDR3 loop spans 15 amino acids. V lost 3 bases and J lost 3, with 12 bases in between. The DNA for the CDR3 is TGTGCCAGTAGTATCCCCGCAATCCTCAATCAGCCCCAGCATTTT. Translated, it gives CASSIPAILNQPQHF. The full variable domain, rest sourced from reference TRBV19 and TRBJ1-5, is DGGITQSPKYLFRKEGQNVTLSCEQNLNHDAMYWYRQDPGQGLRLIYYSQIVNDFQKGDIAEGYSVSREKKESFPLTVTSAQKNPTAFYLCASSIPAILNQPQHFGDGTRLSIL.

This clonotype has at least ten counts. The chain has TRBV5-1 and TRBJ2-3; the match to TRBD2 covers 15 bases. The germline V gene encodes CDR1 SGHRS and CDR2 YFSETQ. The CDR3 extends over 14 amino acids. With 7 bases clipped from V and 7 bases from J, the junction kept 4 bases outside the gene matches. DNA for the CDR3: TGCGCCAGCGCGGGACTAGCGGGGGGACATACGCAGTATTTT. Translation: CASAGLAGGHTQYF. The complete variable domain, with remaining parts taken from reference TRBV5-1 and TRBJ2-3, reads KAGVTQTPRYLIKTRGQQVTLSCSPISGHRSVSWYQQTPGQGLQFLFEYFSETQRNKGNFPGRFSGRQFSNSRSEMNVSTLELGDSALYLCASAGLAGGHTQYFGPGTRLTVL.

About this clonotype itself: This is likely an artifact of a read error, given a far larger clone one base away. The chain combines TRBV7-2 with TRBJ2-5; D unclear. Germline loops: CDR1 SGHTA, CDR2 FQGNSA. The CDR3 runs 14 residues. Trimming removed 2 bases from V and 11 bases from J, with 18 bases in between. CDR3 in DNA: TGTGCCAGCAGCTTACTAAGTGCGGCCAATGAGCAGTACTTC. Translating it yields CASSLLSAANEQYF.

This clonotype was observed many times. This sequence joins TRBV12-3 or TRBV12-4 and TRBJ2-3; no firm D call. The length of the CDR3 is 15 residues. V was trimmed by 4 bases and J by 1 base, leaving 12 bases between them. The CDR3 protein is CASSSLPTRTDTQYF. For the CDR3, the DNA is TGTGCCAGCAGTTCGCTTCCCACCCGCACAGATACGCAGTATTTT.

As for this clonotype: A far larger clone is only one base removed, so a read error is likely. The chain has TRBV6-5 and TRBJ2-4, with a weak D call TRBD2 (5 bases). Germline V lookup: CDR1 MNHEY, CDR2 SVGAGI. This CDR3 contains 20 residues. Trimming took off 4 bases at V and 13 bases at J, with 38 bases between the two ends. The CDR3 loop is CASSWASGNHRKSSYNEQYF. CDR3 bases: TGTGCCAGCAGTTGGGCCTCCGGGAATCATCGAAAGAGCTCCTACAATGAGCAGTACTTC.

Of note for this clonotype: A far larger clone is a single base away, which makes a read error likely. V gene TRBV20-1 combines with J gene TRBJ2-1; 8 nucleotides line up with TRBD2. V lost 4 bases, J lost 10 bases, and 12 bases stayed unmatched. This CDR3 contains 14 residues. Germline V gene data show CDR1 as DFQATT and CDR2 as SNEGSKA (reference sequence). DNA for the CDR3: TGCAGTGCTATTAAAGCGGGAGCGGTGTACGAGCAGTTCTTC. It codes for CSAIKAGAVYEQFF.

In its sample, this clonotype was seen many times. This chain uses TRBV11-2 with TRBJ1-1, with 8 bases aligning to TRBD1. Per the germline V gene, CDR1 is SGHAT and CDR2 is FQNNGV. Losses at the gene ends were 5 bases for V and 1 base for J; bases not matched to a gene: 6. This CDR3 region has 15 residues. CDR3 amino acids: CASSQTGGPNTEAFF. The CDR3 DNA is TGTGCCAGCAGCCAAACAGGGGGTCCGAACACTGAAGCTTTCTTT. The entire variable domain, with the rest obtained from reference TRBV11-2 and TRBJ1-1, is as follows: EAGVAQSPRYKIIEKRQSVAFWCNPISGHATLYWYQQILGQGPKLLIQFQNNGVVDDSQLPKDRFSAERLKGVDSTLKIQPAKLEDSAVYLCASSQTGGPNTEAFFGQGTRLTVV.

This clonotype was picked up many times. The chain links TRBV4-1 to TRBJ2-2, with D uncertain. Per the germline V gene, CDR1 is MGHRA and CDR2 is YSYEKL. Between the trimmed V and J ends, which lost 7 bases and 6 bases, there was a span of 9 bases. The CDR3 consists of 12 residues. CDR3 DNA sequence: TGCGCCAGCACGAGTCTCTCCGGGGAGCTGTTTTTT. Translating gives CASTSLSGELFF.

Ten or more counts support this clonotype. The V call is TRBV14, the J call TRBJ2-3; TRBD1 is a possible D gene (6 bases). The CDR3 extends over 13 amino acids. The ends were cut back, 4 bases at V and 11 bases at J, with 16 bases in the middle. In germline, CDR1 is SGHDN, CDR2 FVKESK. CDR3 DNA sequence: TGTGCCAGCAGCCCAGGGGCGAGGGGCCGGCAGTATTTT. As protein: CASSPGARGRQYF.

This clonotype has ten or more counts. This sequence joins TRBV11-1 and TRBJ2-5; D call uncertain. V was trimmed by 6 bases and J by 7 bases, leaving 18 bases between them. CDR3 length equals 14 residues. Germline-derived CDR1 and CDR2 are SGHAT and FQDESV (reference sequence). In DNA form, the CDR3 reads TGTGCCAGCAGTCGAAGGGCCCCGCGCGGGACCCAGTACTTC. Translation: CASSRRAPRGTQYF.

There are many counts of this clonotype. This chain connects TRBV12-3 or TRBV12-4 to TRBJ1-1; 7 bases are a match to TRBD1. Trimming cost V 6 bases and J 0 bases; bases outside gene matches: 7. This CDR3 has 15 residues. CDR3 region: CASRPPTGVNTEAFF. Written as DNA, the CDR3 is TGTGCCAGCAGACCCCCAACAGGGGTGAACACTGAAGCTTTCTTT.